Given below is one T cell receptor beta chain in context. Original processing notes: By means of reference gene primer amplification, nucleated cell counts were estimated. Clones were read by immunoSEQ multiplex PCR, and TCRdb kept only the in-frame ones, dropping some. V and J calls and clone size are as listed in that table; D and trimming were resolved from the DNA. The data contain about 98,000 clones, roughly 80% of them singletons. The germline V gene has CDR1 LGHNA and CDR2 YNFKEQ. The length of the CDR3 is 13 residues. The data derive from a study of blood T cell repertoires in COVID-19. The wider study: Italy, Spain and the United States were the sources of the convalescent and acute COVID-19 samples. The analysed material was cDNA or gDNA that came from T cells, B-cell-depleted T cells, or PBMCs.

The chain combines TRBV4-2 with TRBJ2-3, with TRBD2 identical over 12 bases. The TCR sequence derives from a woman older than 75 with acute or convalescent COVID-19. The sample comprised peripheral blood. CDR3 sequence: CGTSGVSTDTQYF. CDR3 in DNA: TGTGGGACTAGCGGGGTTAGCACAGATACGCAGTATTTT.